This T cell receptor beta chain was found in a study of blood T cell repertoires in COVID-19. Measured with immunoSEQ multiplex PCR; TCRdb has only the in-frame clones, and not every one. The sample has roughly 140,000 clones; more than 80% are singletons. The sequence was collected from a woman older than 75 in a cohort sampled during active or convalescent COVID-19. The source material was peripheral blood.

The CDR3 spells CASSRDRVLDTQYF. The CDR3 DNA is TGTGCCAGCTCAAGGGACAGGGTTCTAGATACGCAGTATTTT. V usage is TRBV18 and J usage is TRBJ2-3, with 9 bases aligning to TRBD1. Germline-derived CDR1 and CDR2 are KGHSH and LQKENI. The junction had 5 bases not matched to a gene; V was cut back by 5 bases and J by 5 bases. CDR3 length: 14 amino acids.